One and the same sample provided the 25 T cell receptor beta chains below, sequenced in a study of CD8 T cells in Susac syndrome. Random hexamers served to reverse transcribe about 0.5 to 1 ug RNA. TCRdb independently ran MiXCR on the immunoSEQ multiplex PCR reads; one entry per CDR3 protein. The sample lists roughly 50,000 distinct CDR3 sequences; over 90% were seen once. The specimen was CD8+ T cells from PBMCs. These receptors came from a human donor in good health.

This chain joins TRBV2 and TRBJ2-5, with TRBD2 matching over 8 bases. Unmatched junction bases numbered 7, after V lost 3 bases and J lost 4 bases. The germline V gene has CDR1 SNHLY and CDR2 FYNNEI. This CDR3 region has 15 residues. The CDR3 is CASSEWTSRGETQYF. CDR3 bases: TGTGCCAGCAGTGAGTGGACTAGCAGGGGAGAGACCCAGTACTTC.

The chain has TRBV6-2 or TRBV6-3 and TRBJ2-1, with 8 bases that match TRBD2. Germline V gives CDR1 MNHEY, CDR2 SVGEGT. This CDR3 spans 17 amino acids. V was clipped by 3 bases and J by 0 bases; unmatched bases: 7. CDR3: CASSYNREGPSYNEQFF. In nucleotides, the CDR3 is TGTGCCAGCAGTTATAATCGGGAGGGTCCCTCCTACAATGAGCAGTTCTTC.

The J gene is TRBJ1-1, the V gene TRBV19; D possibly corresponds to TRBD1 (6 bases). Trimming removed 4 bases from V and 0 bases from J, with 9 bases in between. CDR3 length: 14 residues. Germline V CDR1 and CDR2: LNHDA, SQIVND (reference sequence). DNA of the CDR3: TGTGCCAGTAGTACAGGACAGCTGAACACTGAAGCTTTCTTT. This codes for CASSTGQLNTEAFF.

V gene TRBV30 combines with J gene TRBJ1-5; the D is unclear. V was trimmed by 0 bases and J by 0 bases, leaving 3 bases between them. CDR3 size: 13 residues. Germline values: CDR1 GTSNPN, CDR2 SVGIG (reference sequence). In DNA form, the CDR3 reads TGTGCCTGGAGTGTATTTAGCAATCAGCCCCAGCATTTT. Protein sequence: CAWSVFSNQPQHF. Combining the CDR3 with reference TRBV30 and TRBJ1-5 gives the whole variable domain SQTIHQWPATLVQPVGSPLSLECTVEGTSNPNLYWYRQAAGRGLQLLFYSVGIGQISSEVPQNLSASRPQDRQFILSSKKLLLSDSGFYLCAWSVFSNQPQHFGDGTRLSIL.

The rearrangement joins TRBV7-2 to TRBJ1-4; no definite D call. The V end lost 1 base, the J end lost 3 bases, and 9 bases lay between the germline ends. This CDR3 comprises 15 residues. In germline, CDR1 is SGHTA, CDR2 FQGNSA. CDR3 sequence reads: CASSLGSSPNEKLFF. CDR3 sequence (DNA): TGTGCCAGCAGCTTAGGGTCGAGCCCTAATGAAAAACTGTTTTTT. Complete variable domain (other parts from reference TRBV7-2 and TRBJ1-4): GAGVSQSPSNKVTEKGKDVELRCDPISGHTALYWYRQSLGQGLEFLIYFQGNSAPDKSGLPSDRFSAERTGGSVSTLTIQRTQQEDSAVYLCASSLGSSPNEKLFFGSGTQLSVL.

The CDR3 loop is CASSQDSDNEQFF. CDR3 DNA: TGCGCCAGCAGCCAAGATTCGGACAATGAGCAGTTCTTC. The gene calls are TRBV4-3 and TRBJ2-1; the D is unclear. The CDR3 length is 13 residues. The V end was cut by 0 bases, the J end by 5 bases, with 5 bases between. Germline assignment: CDR1 LGHNA and CDR2 YSLEER.

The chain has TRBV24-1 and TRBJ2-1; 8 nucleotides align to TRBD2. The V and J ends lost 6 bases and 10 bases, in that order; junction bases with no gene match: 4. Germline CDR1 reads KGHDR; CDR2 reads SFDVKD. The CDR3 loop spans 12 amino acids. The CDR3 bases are TGTGCCACCAGTTTAGCGGGGAGAGAGCAGTTCTTC. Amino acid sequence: CATSLAGREQFF.

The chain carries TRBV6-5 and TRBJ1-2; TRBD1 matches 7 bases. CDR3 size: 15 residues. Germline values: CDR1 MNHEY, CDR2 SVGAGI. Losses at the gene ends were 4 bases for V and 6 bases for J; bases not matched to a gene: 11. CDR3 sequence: CASSFHPDREDGYTF. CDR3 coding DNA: TGTGCCAGCAGTTTCCATCCCGACAGGGAAGATGGCTACACCTTC.

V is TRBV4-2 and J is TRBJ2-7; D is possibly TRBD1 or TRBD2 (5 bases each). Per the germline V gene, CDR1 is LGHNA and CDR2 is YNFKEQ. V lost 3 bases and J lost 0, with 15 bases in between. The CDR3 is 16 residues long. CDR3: CASSQGIGTDSYEQYF. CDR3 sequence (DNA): TGTGCCAGCAGCCAGGGGATCGGGACGGACTCCTACGAGCAGTACTTC.

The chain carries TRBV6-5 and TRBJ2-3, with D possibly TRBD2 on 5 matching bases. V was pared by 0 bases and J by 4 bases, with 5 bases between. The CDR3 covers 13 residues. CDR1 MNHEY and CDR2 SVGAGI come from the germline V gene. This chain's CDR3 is CASSYSRADTQYF. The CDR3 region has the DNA TGTGCCAGCAGTTACTCGAGGGCAGATACGCAGTATTTT.

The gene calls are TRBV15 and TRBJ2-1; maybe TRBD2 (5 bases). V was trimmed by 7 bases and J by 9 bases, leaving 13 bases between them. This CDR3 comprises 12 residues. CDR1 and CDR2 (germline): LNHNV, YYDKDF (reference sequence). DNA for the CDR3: TGTGCCACCACTAACGGGATGCGTGAGCAGTTCTTC. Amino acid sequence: CATTNGMREQFF. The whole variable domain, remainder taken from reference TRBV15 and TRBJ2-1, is DAMVIQNPRYQVTQFGKPVTLSCSQTLNHNVMYWYQQKSSQAPKLLFHYYDKDFNNEADTPDNFQSRRPNTSFCFLDIRSPGLGDTAMYLCATTNGMREQFFGPGTRLTVL.

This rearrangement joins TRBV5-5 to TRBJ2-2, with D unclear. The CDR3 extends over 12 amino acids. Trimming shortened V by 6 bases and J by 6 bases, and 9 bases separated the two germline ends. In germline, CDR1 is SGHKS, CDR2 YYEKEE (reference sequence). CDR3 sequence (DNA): TGTGCCAGCACCGACGGAGCCGGGGAGCTGTTTTTT. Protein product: CASTDGAGELFF.

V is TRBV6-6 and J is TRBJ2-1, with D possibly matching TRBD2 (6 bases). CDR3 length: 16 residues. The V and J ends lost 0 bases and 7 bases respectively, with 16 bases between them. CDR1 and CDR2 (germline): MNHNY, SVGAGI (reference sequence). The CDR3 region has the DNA TGTGCCAGCAGTTACTCGTTTAGCGACGGGAGAAATGAGCAGTTCTTC. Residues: CASSYSFSDGRNEQFF.

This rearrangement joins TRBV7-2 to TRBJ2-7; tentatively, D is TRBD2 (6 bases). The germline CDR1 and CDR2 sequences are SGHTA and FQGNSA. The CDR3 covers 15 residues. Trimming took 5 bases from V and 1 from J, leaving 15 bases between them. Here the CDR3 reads CASSGRDFLSYEQYF. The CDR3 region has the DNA TGTGCCAGCAGCGGCCGGGACTTTCTGTCCTACGAGCAGTACTTC.

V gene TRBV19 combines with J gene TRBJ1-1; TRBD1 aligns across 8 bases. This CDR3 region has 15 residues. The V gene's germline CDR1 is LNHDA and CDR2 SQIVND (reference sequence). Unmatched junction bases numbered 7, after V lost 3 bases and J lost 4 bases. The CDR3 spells CASSIGQGEVTEAFF. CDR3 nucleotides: TGTGCCAGTAGTATCGGACAGGGCGAGGTCACTGAAGCTTTCTTT.

The CDR3 reads CASSVGPGQANTEAFF. The CDR3 nucleotides read TGTGCCAGCAGTGTGGGACCGGGACAGGCGAACACTGAAGCTTTCTTT. The chain is built from TRBV2 and TRBJ1-1, with 8 bases matching TRBD1. The V and J ends lost 4 bases and 1 base, in that order; junction bases with no gene match: 8. Per germline, CDR1 SNHLY and CDR2 FYNNEI. This CDR3 has 16 amino acids.

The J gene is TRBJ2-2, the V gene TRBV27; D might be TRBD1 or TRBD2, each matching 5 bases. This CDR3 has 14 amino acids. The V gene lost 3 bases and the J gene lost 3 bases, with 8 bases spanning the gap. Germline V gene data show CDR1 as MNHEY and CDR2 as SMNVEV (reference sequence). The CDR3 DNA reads TGTGCCAGCAGTTTCGAGGGGTACACCGGGGAGCTGTTTTTT. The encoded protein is CASSFEGYTGELFF.

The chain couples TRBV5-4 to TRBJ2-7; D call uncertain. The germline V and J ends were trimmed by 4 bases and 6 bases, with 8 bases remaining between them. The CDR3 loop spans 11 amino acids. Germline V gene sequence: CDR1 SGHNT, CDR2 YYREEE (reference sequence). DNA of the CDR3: TGTGCCAGCAGCCTATCTAGCGAGCAGTACTTC. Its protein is CASSLSSEQYF.

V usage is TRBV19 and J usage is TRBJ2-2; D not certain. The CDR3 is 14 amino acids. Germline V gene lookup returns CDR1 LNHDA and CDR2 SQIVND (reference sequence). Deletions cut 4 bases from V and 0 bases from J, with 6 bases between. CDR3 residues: CASSKRTNTGELFF. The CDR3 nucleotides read TGTGCCAGTAGTAAACGTACGAACACCGGGGAGCTGTTTTTT.

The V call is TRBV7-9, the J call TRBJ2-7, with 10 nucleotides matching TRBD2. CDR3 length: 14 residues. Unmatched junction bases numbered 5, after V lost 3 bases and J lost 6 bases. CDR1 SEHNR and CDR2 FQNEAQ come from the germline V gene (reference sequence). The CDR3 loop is CASSFTSGALEQYF. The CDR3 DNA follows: TGTGCCAGCAGCTTTACTAGCGGGGCCCTCGAGCAGTACTTC.

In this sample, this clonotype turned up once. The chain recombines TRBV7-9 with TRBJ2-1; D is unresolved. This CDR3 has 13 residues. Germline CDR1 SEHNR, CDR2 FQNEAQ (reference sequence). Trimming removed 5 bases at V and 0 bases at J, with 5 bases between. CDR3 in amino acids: CASSAPSYNEQFF. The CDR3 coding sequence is TGTGCCAGCAGCGCCCCCTCCTACAATGAGCAGTTCTTC.

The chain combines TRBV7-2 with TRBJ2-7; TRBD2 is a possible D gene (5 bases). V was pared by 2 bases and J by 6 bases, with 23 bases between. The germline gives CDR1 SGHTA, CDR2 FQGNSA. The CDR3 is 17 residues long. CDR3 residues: CASSLNTLGVLGTEQYF. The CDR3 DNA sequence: TGTGCCAGCAGCTTAAATACCCTGGGAGTCCTCGGCACCGAGCAGTACTTC. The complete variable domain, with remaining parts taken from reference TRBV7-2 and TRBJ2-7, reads GAGVSQSPSNKVTEKGKDVELRCDPISGHTALYWYRQSLGQGLEFLIYFQGNSAPDKSGLPSDRFSAERTGGSVSTLTIQRTQQEDSAVYLCASSLNTLGVLGTEQYFGPGTRLTVT.

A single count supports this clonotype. The CDR3 here is CASSPLSSPSTDTQYF. The DNA of the CDR3 is TGTGCCAGCAGCCCGCTGTCTAGCCCGAGCACAGATACGCAGTATTTT. This chain links TRBV5-6 with TRBJ2-3; tentatively, D is TRBD2 (5 bases). There are 16 residues in the CDR3. V shed 4 bases and J shed 0 bases, with 15 bases lying between them. The germline CDR1 and CDR2 sequences are SGHDT and YYEEEE. Drawing the rest from reference TRBV5-6 and TRBJ2-3, the complete variable domain is DAGVTQSPTHLIKTRGQQVTLRCSPKSGHDTVSWYQQALGQGPQFIFQYYEEEERQRGNFPDRFSGHQFPNYSSELNVNALLLGDSALYLCASSPLSSPSTDTQYFGPGTRLTVL.

Written as DNA, the CDR3 is TGCGCCAGCAGTATTAGCGGGTCGTACCAAGAGACCCAGTACTTC. Translating gives CASSISGSYQETQYF. This rearrangement joins TRBV10-2 to TRBJ2-5, with 7 bases that match TRBD2. After removal of 5 bases from V and 0 bases from J, the junction contained 6 bases not matched to a gene. This CDR3 has 15 amino acids. The V gene's germline CDR1 is WSHSY and CDR2 SAAADI.

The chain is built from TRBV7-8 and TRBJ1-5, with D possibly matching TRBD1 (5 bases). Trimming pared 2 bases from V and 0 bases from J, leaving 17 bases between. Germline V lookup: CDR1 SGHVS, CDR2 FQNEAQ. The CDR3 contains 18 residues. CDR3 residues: CASSLWETALYSNQPQHF. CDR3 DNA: TGTGCCAGCAGCTTATGGGAGACAGCACTTTATAGCAATCAGCCCCAGCATTTT.